The rows below give T cell receptor beta chains drawn from one sample of a study of neurological immune-mediated disorders. TCRdb analysed the 5' RACE reads with MiXCR anew, one entry per CDR3 protein. The profile covers 45,000 to 55,000 distinct CDR3 sequences, with about 3.8% appearing a single time and 5% to 7% taken by the ten largest. Sequenced: PBMCs. These receptors were collected from a man between 60 and 70 years old with multiple sclerosis. Each CDR3 is given with its conserved first and last residue. A D gene is named only where the DNA matches it firmly. Expanded clones get a size class; other rows say once, few or many, or leave the size out.

- TRBJ1-2 TRBV29-1 many CSVQGNGYTF TGCAGCGTGCAGGGGAATGGCTACACCTTC
TRBD2 TRBJ2-7 TRBV5-1 many CASSPGLAGGPSYEQYF TGCGCCAGCAGCCCGGGACTAGCGGGAGGTCCATCCTACGAGCAGTACTTC
TRBD1 TRBJ2-5 TRBV20-1 - CSARVFGTVQETQYF TGCAGTGCTAGAGTTTTCGGGACAGTACAAGAGACCCAGTACTTC
- TRBJ1-2 TRBV7-3 - CASSSNPASGGYTF TGTGCCAGCAGCTCCAACCCAGCCTCGGGCGGCTACACCTTC
- TRBJ2-5 TRBV29-1 many CSIGARGTGTQYF TGCAGCATTGGCGCCCGGGGGACGGGAACCCAGTACTTC
- TRBJ2-1 TRBV10-2 - CASSFSTSSWVRGEQFF TGCGCCAGCAGTTTTTCGACTAGTTCTTGGGTAAGGGGTGAGCAGTTCTTC
- TRBJ1-2 TRBV20-1 many CSARAGAMDGYTF TGCAGTGCTAGAGCCGGGGCAATGGATGGCTACACCTTC
- TRBJ2-2 TRBV9 many CASSGTANTGELFF TGTGCCAGCAGCGGAACCGCGAACACCGGGGAGCTGTTTTTT
- TRBJ1-2 TRBV10-3 many CAISGDSYGYTF TGTGCCATCAGTGGAGACAGCTATGGCTACACCTTC
- TRBJ1-1 TRBV12-3/TRBV12-4 many CASTGPLRTQNTEAFF TGTGCCAGCACGGGCCCCCTGCGGACGCAGAACACTGAAGCTTTCTTT
- TRBJ2-5 TRBV20-1 many CSAGTGLGNQETQYF TGCAGTGCCGGAACAGGGCTGGGTAACCAAGAGACCCAGTACTTC
- TRBJ1-1 TRBV10-3 many CATRTEYNTEAFF TGTGCCACGCGGACAGAATACAACACTGAAGCTTTCTTT
TRBD1 TRBJ1-1 TRBV29-1 few CSALTGMNTEAFF TGCAGCGCTCTGACAGGGATGAACACTGAAGCTTTCTTT
- TRBJ2-1 TRBV12-3/TRBV12-4 - CASIPSSWNEQFF TGTGCCAGCATCCCGTCCTCCTGGAATGAGCAGTTCTTC
TRBD1 TRBJ2-5 TRBV27 many CASTRDRVSKTQYF TGTGCCAGCACCCGGGACAGGGTTTCGAAGACCCAGTACTTC
- TRBJ1-4 TRBV4-1 - CASSQDLRGEKLFF TGCGCCAGCAGCCAAGACCTAAGGGGAGAAAAACTGTTTTTT
- TRBJ1-1 TRBV5-1 many CASSLNLLTEAFF TGCGCCAGCAGCTTGAATTTGTTAACTGAAGCTTTCTTT
- TRBJ2-3 TRBV15 many CATSRVTSTDTQYF TGTGCCACCAGCAGAGTTACTAGCACAGATACGCAGTATTTT
- TRBJ2-1 TRBV24-1 many CATSDSYNEQFF TGTGCCACCAGTGATTCATACAATGAGCAGTTCTTC
- TRBJ1-2 TRBV29-1 - CSVDGTEDGYTF TGCAGCGTTGACGGGACCGAAGACGGCTACACCTTC
- TRBJ1-2 TRBV27 many CATGSGNYGYTF TGTGCCACAGGGAGCGGTAACTATGGCTACACCTTC
- TRBJ2-1 TRBV6-1 many CAMGGNEQFF TGTGCCATGGGTGGCAATGAGCAGTTCTTC
- TRBJ1-5 TRBV18 many CASSPPNQPQHF TGTGCCAGCTCACCTCCCAATCAGCCCCAGCATTTT
TRBD2 TRBJ2-1 TRBV20-1 many CSATIPGLAGDEQFF TGCAGTGCTACGATTCCGGGACTAGCGGGAGACGAGCAGTTCTTC
TRBD1 TRBJ2-4 TRBV6-1 many CASNLGGFEYF TGTGCCAGCAACCTAGGGGGCTTCGAGTACTTC
TRBD1 TRBJ2-1 TRBV5-1 many CASSPGQGAINEQFF TGCGCCAGCAGCCCTGGACAGGGGGCTATCAATGAGCAGTTCTTC
- TRBJ2-1 TRBV5-4 few CASSPQVWGAAYNEQFF TGTGCCAGCAGCCCCCAAGTTTGGGGGGCAGCCTACAATGAGCAGTTCTTC
- TRBJ2-2 TRBV5-1 many CASSAVQGTGELFF TGCGCCAGCAGCGCGGTGCAGGGGACCGGGGAGCTGTTTTTT
TRBD1 TRBJ1-1 TRBV29-1 many CSAGGGMEGPEAFF TGCAGCGCAGGGGGGGGTATGGAGGGGCCCGAAGCTTTCTTT
- TRBJ2-1 TRBV5-1 many CASSLDWGSYNEQFF TGCGCCAGCAGCTTGGACTGGGGGTCCTACAATGAGCAGTTCTTC
- TRBJ2-7 TRBV7-9 - CASTAQGHEQYF TGTGCCAGCACTGCCCAAGGGCACGAGCAGTACTTC
- TRBJ2-2 TRBV5-6 many CASSFWDPSTGELFF TGTGCCAGCAGCTTCTGGGACCCTTCCACCGGGGAGCTGTTTTTT
- TRBJ2-3 TRBV5-1 many CASSLYSYTQYF TGCGCCAGCAGCTTGTACTCTTATACGCAGTATTTT
- TRBJ2-3 TRBV5-1 many CASSFGGQSDTQYF TGCGCCAGCAGCTTCGGGGGACAGTCAGATACGCAGTATTTT
- TRBJ2-3 TRBV6-5 many CASSYKAQTTDTQYF TGTGCCAGCAGTTACAAGGCACAAACCACAGATACGCAGTATTTT
- TRBJ1-1 TRBV5-6 many CASSFSTQNTEAFF TGTGCCAGCAGCTTTTCAACGCAGAACACTGAAGCTTTCTTT
TRBD2 TRBJ2-1 TRBV20-1 - CSASTSGSRSYNEQFF TGCAGTGCTAGTACTAGCGGGTCGCGCTCCTACAATGAGCAGTTCTTC
- TRBJ2-1 TRBV11-2 many CASSFSPRGDLYNEQFF TGTGCCAGCAGCTTCAGTCCCAGGGGGGACTTATACAATGAGCAGTTCTTC
- TRBJ2-1 TRBV20-1 many CSARGTWRRTYNEQFF TGCAGTGCTAGAGGGACGTGGCGGAGAACCTACAATGAGCAGTTCTTC
- TRBJ2-5 TRBV6-6 - CASSYYRQETQYF TGTGCCAGCAGTTACTACAGACAAGAGACCCAGTACTTC
TRBD1 TRBJ1-5 TRBV20-1 many CSARTPTGSGQPQHF TGCAGTGCTAGAACCCCGACAGGGAGCGGTCAGCCCCAGCATTTT
TRBD1 TRBJ1-1 TRBV5-1 many CASSTKTGVGTEAFF TGCGCCAGCAGCACCAAGACAGGGGTGGGCACTGAAGCTTTCTTT
TRBD1 TRBJ1-2 TRBV7-9 many CASSESGQPGPYTF TGTGCCAGCAGCGAATCGGGACAGCCGGGCCCCTACACCTTC
- TRBJ1-2 TRBV5-1 many CASSHTNPTRGYTF TGCGCCAGCAGCCACACCAACCCCACTAGGGGCTACACCTTC
TRBD1 TRBJ1-6 TRBV7-2 many CASSPAPLTGTRNSPLHF TGTGCCAGCAGCCCAGCCCCCCTGACAGGGACCCGTAATTCACCCCTCCACTTT
- TRBJ1-2 TRBV5-1 many CASSLEGIGYTF TGCGCCAGCAGCTTGGAAGGGATTGGCTACACCTTC
- TRBJ1-5 TRBV6-2/TRBV6-3 - CASSYSGDQPQHF TGTGCCAGCAGTTACTCCGGCGATCAGCCCCAGCATTTT
- TRBJ2-6 TRBV5-6 many CASASLRANVLTF TGTGCCAGCGCTTCTCTTAGGGCCAACGTCCTGACTTTC
- TRBJ2-7 TRBV29-1 many CSPWIGGRPNPSSYEQYF TGCAGCCCATGGATAGGTGGACGACCTAACCCGAGCTCCTACGAGCAGTACTTC
TRBD2 TRBJ2-3 TRBV28 few CASSFRGRAGTQYF TGTGCCAGCAGTTTCCGCGGGAGGGCGGGTACGCAGTATTTT
- TRBJ1-5 TRBV7-2 many CASSFGQGLQPQHF TGTGCCAGCAGCTTCGGGCAGGGGTTACAGCCCCAGCATTTT
TRBD2 TRBJ2-5 TRBV12-3/TRBV12-4 many CASRGGAQETQYF TGTGCCAGTCGCGGGGGAGCTCAAGAGACCCAGTACTTC
TRBD1 TRBJ1-1 TRBV5-1 - CASSQGGLPPNTEAFF TGCGCCAGCAGCCAGGGGGGACTACCTCCGAACACTGAAGCTTTCTTT
- TRBJ1-1 TRBV14 many CASSPQGGGEAFF TGTGCCAGCAGCCCACAAGGGGGGGGTGAAGCTTTCTTT